Listed here is a single TCR beta chain. The antigen is undetermined. The data derive from a study of beta chain features in type 1 diabetes. Study details: No age, gender or cell yield differences were seen between patients and healthy donors. Study-wide results and limits: Whether TCRB rearrangement is influenced by HLA type was left unresolved in this analysis. In every one of the four CD4+ subsets, TCRB CDR3s were moderately but significantly shorter in Type 1 diabetes patients.

The isolated RNA, all of it, was reverse transcribed, so expressed TCRB transcripts were what got sequenced. Produced via immunoSEQ multiplex PCR; TCRdb's table is partial and in-frame only. The data show 120,000 to 150,000 clones, with less than 11% seen just once and around 1.4% held by the top ten. V lost 5 bases, J lost 4 bases, and 14 bases lay in between. In germline, CDR1 is MNHNS, CDR2 SASEGT. The CDR3 is 14 amino acids. The material sequenced was naive CD4+ T cells from blood. The receptor comes from a young man in good health. V gene TRBV6-1 combines with J gene TRBJ1-2, with D tentatively TRBD1 (6 bases). DNA for the CDR3: TGTGCCAGCAGTTATTCGGACAGTCGCTATGGCTACACCTTC. It translates to CASSYSDSRYGYTF.